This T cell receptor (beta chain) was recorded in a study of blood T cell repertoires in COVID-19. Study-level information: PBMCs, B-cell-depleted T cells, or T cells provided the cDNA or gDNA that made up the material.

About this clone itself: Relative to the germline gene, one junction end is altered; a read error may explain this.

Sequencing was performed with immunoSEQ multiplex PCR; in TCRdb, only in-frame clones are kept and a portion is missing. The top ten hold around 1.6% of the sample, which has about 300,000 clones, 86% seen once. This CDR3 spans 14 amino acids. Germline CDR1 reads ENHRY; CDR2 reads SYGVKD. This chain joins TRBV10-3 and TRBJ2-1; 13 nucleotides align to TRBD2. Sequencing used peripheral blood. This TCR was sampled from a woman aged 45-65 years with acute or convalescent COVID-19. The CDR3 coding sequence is TGTGCCATCACTGAGACTAGCGGGAGGTTTGAGCAGTTCTTC. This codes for CAITETSGRFEQFF.